Following are 10 T cell receptor beta chains from one sample sequenced in a study of human T cells and chemical hapten exposure. Regarding time point: pre-sensitization, week 0. Treatment in this sample: therapeutic diphenylcyclopropenone sensitization with weekly scalp DPC. TCRdb redid the calling of the RACE reads with MiXCR, one entry per CDR3 protein. The profile shows about 92,000 distinct CDR3 sequences, approximately 9.9% of them singletons. The starting material was whole blood, obtained in connection with sensitization to the hapten diphenylcyclopropenone (DPC). These receptors originate from a middle-aged woman with alopecia areata. Some clones in this sample may be carry-over from other donors' samples.

The chain combines TRBV12-3 or TRBV12-4 with TRBJ2-3; 8 nucleotides match TRBD2. CDR3 length: 14 amino acids. Trimming at V came to 6 bases and at J to 2 bases, leaving 4 bases not matched to a gene. CDR3 DNA sequence: TGTGCCAGCAGGGTGGGACTAGTCACAGATACGCAGTATTTT. It is translated as CASRVGLVTDTQYF.

Of note for this clonotype: One end of the junction does not line up with germline, which may come from a read error. This sequence joins TRBV3-1 and TRBJ2-2; TRBD2 matches at 11 bases. Germline-derived CDR1 and CDR2 are LGHDT and YNNKEL (reference sequence). The CDR3 has 15 residues. The CDR3 coding sequence is TGTGTCAGCAGCCCGAGACTAGCGGGGTTCGGGGAGCTGTTTTTT. It codes for CVSSPRLAGFGELFF.

This chain uses TRBV6-6 with TRBJ1-2; the D is unclear. There are 13 residues in the CDR3. The germline V and J ends were trimmed by 6 bases and 1 base, with 9 bases remaining between them. Germline CDR1 MNHNY, CDR2 SVGAGI (reference sequence). The chain's CDR3 is CASSRDLNYGYTF. The CDR3 coding sequence is TGTGCCAGCAGCAGAGACCTTAACTATGGCTACACCTTC.

The genes are TRBV11-2 and TRBJ2-7; TRBD2 agrees at 8 bases. With 0 bases clipped from V and 10 bases from J, the junction kept 8 bases outside the gene matches. Per germline, CDR1 SGHAT and CDR2 FQNNGV. This CDR3 is 14 amino acids long. The DNA of the CDR3 is TGTGCCAGCAGCTTAGAGGCTGCGGGGGGCCTACAGTACTTC. Protein sequence: CASSLEAAGGLQYF.

The rearrangement joins TRBV7-9 to TRBJ2-3; TRBD1 might be the D (6 bases). Trimming shortened V by 6 bases and J by 4 bases, and 17 bases separated the two germline ends. CDR3 length: 15 residues. Per germline, CDR1 SEHNR and CDR2 FQNEAQ (reference sequence). The CDR3 sequence: CASSPIRGLADTQYF. The CDR3, as DNA: TGTGCCAGCAGTCCTATCAGGGGTTTGGCAGATACGCAGTATTTT.

The J gene is TRBJ1-6, the V gene TRBV20-1; 9 bases align to TRBD1. V gave up 6 bases and J gave up 6 bases; unmatched junction bases: 3. Looked up from germline, CDR1 is DFQATT and CDR2 is SNEGSKA (reference sequence). The CDR3 sequence is 13 residues long. This CDR3 is CSAETGGNSPLHF. The CDR3 region has the DNA TGCAGTGCCGAGACAGGGGGTAATTCACCCCTCCACTTT.

This clonotype was picked up many times. This chain uses TRBV25-1 with TRBJ2-2, with D possibly called TRBD1 or TRBD2 (5 bases each). Germline V gene data show CDR1 as MGHDK and CDR2 as SYGVNS. CDR3 length equals 15 residues. Between the trimmed V and J ends, which lost 1 base and 5 bases, there was a span of 11 bases. The CDR3 sequence is CASSELGRETGELFF. CDR3 bases: TGTGCCAGCAGTGAATTGGGCAGGGAGACCGGGGAGCTGTTTTTT.

V is TRBV12-3 or TRBV12-4 and J is TRBJ1-4; a possible D gene is TRBD1 (5 bases). The CDR3 extends over 14 amino acids. Trimming shortened V by 3 bases and J by 7 bases, and 12 bases separated the two germline ends. The CDR3 loop is CASSLQGFVEKLFF. CDR3 coding DNA: TGTGCCAGCAGTTTGCAGGGTTTCGTTGAAAAACTGTTTTTT.

This clonotype was observed a few times. This chain connects TRBV12-5 to TRBJ2-1; a weak D match, TRBD1 (6 bases). There are 15 residues in the CDR3. From germline, CDR1 is LGHNT and CDR2 FRNRAP. Trimming took 7 bases from V and 6 from J, leaving 19 bases between them. Here the CDR3 reads CASAPGAGVSNEQFF. The CDR3, as DNA: TGTGCTAGTGCCCCCGGGGCAGGGGTCAGCAATGAGCAGTTCTTC.

As regards this clonotype: This may be a read error, as it is one base from a much larger clone. This chain links TRBV7-9 with TRBJ1-1, with D possibly matching TRBD1 (5 bases). The germline gives CDR1 SEHNR, CDR2 FQNEAQ (reference sequence). Deletions cut 4 bases from V and 10 bases from J, with 22 bases between. CDR3 length: 15 residues. CDR3 protein: CASSSRLTKDKGAFF. The CDR3 nucleotides are TGTGCCAGCAGCTCACGGCTCACAAAGGACAAGGGAGCTTTCTTT.